This entry describes one TCR beta chain. Its antigen is currently unknown. This record comes from a study of T cell responses to AZD1222 COVID-19 vaccine. Study-level findings and limits: Nearly half of spike-specific TCRs reportedly go after variant regions that carry no mutations. Clonal diversity was possibly underestimated, and white British individuals and females predominated among donors. Only a handful of AZD1222 recipients tested seropositive at baseline. Spike was spanned by vaccine-associated CD4 TCRs, which were dominant at 160-218 and 743-854.

Measured with immunoSEQ multiplex PCR; TCRdb has only the in-frame clones, and not every one. The sample lists about 170,000 clones, approximately 90% seen once, with 1.1% in the top ten. The germline V and J ends were trimmed by 5 bases and 0 bases, with 17 bases remaining between them. Germline V gene lookup returns CDR1 MGHRA and CDR2 YSYEKL. The CDR3 is 17 residues long. The material sequenced was peripheral blood, taken 28 days after the second AZD1222 dose. This rearrangement joins TRBV4-1 to TRBJ2-1; possibly TRBD2 for D (6 bases). This sequence was found in an adult who received the AZD1222 COVID-19 vaccine. As DNA, the CDR3 is TGCGCCAGCAGCAAGCTTTCGACCGGGAGCTCCTACAATGAGCAGTTCTTC. Residues: CASSKLSTGSSYNEQFF.